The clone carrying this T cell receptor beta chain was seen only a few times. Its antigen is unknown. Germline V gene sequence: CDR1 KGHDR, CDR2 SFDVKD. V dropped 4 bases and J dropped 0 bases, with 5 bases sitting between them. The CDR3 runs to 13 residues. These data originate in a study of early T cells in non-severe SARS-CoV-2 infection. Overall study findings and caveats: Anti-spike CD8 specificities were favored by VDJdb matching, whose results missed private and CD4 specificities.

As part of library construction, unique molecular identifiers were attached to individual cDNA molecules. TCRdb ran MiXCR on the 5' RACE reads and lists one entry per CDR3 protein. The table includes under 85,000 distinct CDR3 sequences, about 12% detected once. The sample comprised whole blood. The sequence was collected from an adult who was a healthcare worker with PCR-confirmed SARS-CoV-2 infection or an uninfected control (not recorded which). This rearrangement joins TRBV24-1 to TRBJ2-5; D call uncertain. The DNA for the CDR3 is TGTGCCACCAGTGACCTCTACCAAGAGACCCAGTACTTC. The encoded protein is CATSDLYQETQYF.